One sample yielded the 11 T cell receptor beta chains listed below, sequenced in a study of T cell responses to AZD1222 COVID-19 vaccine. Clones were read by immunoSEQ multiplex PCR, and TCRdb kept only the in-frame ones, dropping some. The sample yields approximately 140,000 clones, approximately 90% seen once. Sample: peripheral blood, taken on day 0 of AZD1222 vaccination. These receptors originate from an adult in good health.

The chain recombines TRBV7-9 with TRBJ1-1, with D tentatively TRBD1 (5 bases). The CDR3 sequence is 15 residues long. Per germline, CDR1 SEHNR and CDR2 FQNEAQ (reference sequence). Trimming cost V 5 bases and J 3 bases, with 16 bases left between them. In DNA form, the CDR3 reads TGTGCCAGCAGCCCCCCGGGAGGGGCGTACACTGAAGCTTTCTTT. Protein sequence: CASSPPGGAYTEAFF.

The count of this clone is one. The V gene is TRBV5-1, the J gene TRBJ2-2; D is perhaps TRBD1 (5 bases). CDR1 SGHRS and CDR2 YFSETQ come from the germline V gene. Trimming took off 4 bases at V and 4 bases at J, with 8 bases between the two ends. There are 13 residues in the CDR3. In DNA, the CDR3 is TGCGCCAGCAGCGCCCAGGGCACCGGGGAGCTGTTTTTT. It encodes CASSAQGTGELFF.

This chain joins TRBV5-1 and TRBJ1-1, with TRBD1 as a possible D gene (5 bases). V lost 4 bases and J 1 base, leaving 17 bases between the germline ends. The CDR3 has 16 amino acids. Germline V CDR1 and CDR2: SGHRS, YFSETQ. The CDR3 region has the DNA TGCGCCAGCAGCATGGGGGATCGGGCAGGGAACACTGAAGCTTTCTTT. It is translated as CASSMGDRAGNTEAFF.

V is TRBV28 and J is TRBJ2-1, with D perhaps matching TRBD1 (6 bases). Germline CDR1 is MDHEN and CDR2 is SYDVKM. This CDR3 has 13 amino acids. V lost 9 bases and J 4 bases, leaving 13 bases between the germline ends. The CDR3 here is CASTGQKYNEQFF. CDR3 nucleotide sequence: TGTGCCAGTACAGGACAGAAGTACAATGAGCAGTTCTTC.

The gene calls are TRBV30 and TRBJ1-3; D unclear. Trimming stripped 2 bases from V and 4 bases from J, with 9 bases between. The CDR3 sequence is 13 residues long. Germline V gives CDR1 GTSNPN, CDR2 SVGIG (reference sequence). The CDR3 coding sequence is TGTGCCTGGAGTTTATCACACGGAAACACCATATATTTT. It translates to CAWSLSHGNTIYF. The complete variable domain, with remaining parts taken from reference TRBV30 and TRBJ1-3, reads SQTIHQWPATLVQPVGSPLSLECTVEGTSNPNLYWYRQAAGRGLQLLFYSVGIGQISSEVPQNLSASRPQDRQFILSSKKLLLSDSGFYLCAWSLSHGNTIYFGEGSWLTVV.

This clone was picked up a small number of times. The CDR3 loop is CATYPSRDPLSSYEQYF. The DNA of the CDR3 is TGTGCCACCTATCCCTCCCGAGATCCCCTATCATCCTACGAGCAGTACTTC. V gene TRBV5-4 combines with J gene TRBJ2-7; D not resolved. The germline V gene has CDR1 SGHNT and CDR2 YYREEE (reference sequence). Trimming left V 9 bases short and J 1 base short, with 26 bases between. This CDR3 spans 17 amino acids.

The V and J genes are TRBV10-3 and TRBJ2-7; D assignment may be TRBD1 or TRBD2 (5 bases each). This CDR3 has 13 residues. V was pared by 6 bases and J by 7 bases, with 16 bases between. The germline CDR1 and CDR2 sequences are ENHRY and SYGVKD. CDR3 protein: CAISPGAPGEQYF. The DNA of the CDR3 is TGTGCCATCAGCCCCGGGGCGCCGGGGGAGCAGTACTTC.

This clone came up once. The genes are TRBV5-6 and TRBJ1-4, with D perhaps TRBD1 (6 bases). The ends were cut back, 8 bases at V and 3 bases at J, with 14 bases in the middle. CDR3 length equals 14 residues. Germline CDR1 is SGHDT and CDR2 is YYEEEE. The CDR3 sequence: CASSTGFANEKLFF. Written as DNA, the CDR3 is TGTGCCAGTTCTACAGGGTTTGCTAATGAAAAACTGTTTTTT.

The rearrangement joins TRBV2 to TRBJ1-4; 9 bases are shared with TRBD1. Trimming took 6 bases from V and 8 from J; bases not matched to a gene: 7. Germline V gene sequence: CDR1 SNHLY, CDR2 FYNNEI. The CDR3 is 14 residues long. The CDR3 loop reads CASRYDRGREKLFF. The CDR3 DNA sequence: TGTGCCAGCAGATACGACAGGGGGAGAGAAAAACTGTTTTTT. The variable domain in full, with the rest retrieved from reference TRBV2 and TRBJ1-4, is EPEVTQTPSHQVTQMGQEVILRCVPISNHLYFYWYRQILGQKVEFLVSFYNNEISEKSEIFDDQFSVERPDGSNFTLKIRSTKLEDSAMYFCASRYDRGREKLFFGSGTQLSVL.

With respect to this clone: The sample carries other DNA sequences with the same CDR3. The CDR3: CASSRLGNEQFF. The CDR3 DNA reads as TGTGCCAGCAGCCGTCTGGGGAATGAGCAGTTCTTC. This chain uses TRBV7-9 with TRBJ2-1, with no clear D. Deletions cut 5 bases from V and 7 bases from J, with 9 bases between. Looked up from germline, CDR1 is SEHNR and CDR2 is FQNEAQ (reference sequence). There are 12 residues in the CDR3.

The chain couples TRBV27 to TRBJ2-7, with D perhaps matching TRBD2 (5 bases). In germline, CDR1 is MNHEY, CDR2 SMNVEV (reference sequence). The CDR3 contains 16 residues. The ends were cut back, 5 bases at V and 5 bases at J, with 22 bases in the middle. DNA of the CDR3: TGTGCCAGCAGTCAGAGGGCACAGCGGCCCTGGGACGAGCAGTACTTC. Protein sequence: CASSQRAQRPWDEQYF.